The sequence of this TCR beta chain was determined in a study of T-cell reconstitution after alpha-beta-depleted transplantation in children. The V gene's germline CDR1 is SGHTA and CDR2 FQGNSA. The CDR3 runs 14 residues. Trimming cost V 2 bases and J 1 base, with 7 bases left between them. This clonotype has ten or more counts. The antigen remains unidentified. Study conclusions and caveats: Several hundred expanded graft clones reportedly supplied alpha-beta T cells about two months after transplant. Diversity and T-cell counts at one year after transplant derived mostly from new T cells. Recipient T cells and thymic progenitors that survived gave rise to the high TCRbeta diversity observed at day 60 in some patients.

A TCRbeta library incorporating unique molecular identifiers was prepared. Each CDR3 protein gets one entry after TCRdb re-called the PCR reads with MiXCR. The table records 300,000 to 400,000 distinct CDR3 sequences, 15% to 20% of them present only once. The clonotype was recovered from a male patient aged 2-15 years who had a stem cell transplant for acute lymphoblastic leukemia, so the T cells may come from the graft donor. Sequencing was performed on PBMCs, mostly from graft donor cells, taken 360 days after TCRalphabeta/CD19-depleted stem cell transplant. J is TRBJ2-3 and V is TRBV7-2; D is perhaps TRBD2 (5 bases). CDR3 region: CASSLQAGTDTQYF. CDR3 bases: TGTGCCAGCAGCTTACAAGCGGGCACAGATACGCAGTATTTT.